This TCR beta chain was retrieved from a study of blood T cell repertoires in COVID-19. About the research overall: Donors in the United States, Italy and Spain gave samples during acute or convalescent COVID-19. T cells, B-cell-depleted T cells, or PBMCs supplied cDNA or gDNA.

The germline V gene has CDR1 SGHAT and CDR2 FQNNGV. J was trimmed by 8 bases and V by 1 base; bases with no gene match: 7. This CDR3 spans 15 amino acids. In the authors' methods: Reference gene primer amplification gave nucleated cell count estimates. Sequencing was performed with immunoSEQ multiplex PCR; in TCRdb, only in-frame clones are kept and a portion is missing. From that table come the V and J calls and clone size; the DNA was used to work out D and trimming. The table shows some 42,000 clones, with 70% to 90% occurring only once. This TCR was recovered from a man aged 45-65 years with active COVID-19. The sequenced material came from peripheral blood. The gene calls are TRBV11-2 and TRBJ1-4, with TRBD1 matching 7 bases. The CDR3 protein is CASSLAGRGTEKLFF. Written as DNA, the CDR3 is TGTGCCAGCAGCTTAGCGGGCAGGGGGACCGAAAAACTGTTTTTT.